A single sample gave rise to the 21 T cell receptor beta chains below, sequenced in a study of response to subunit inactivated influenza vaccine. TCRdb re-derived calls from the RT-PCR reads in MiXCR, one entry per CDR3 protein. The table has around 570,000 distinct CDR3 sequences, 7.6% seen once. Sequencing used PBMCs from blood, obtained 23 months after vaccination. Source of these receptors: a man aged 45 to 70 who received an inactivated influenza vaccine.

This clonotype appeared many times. The CDR3 DNA follows: TGCGCCAGCAGCCAACCAGGGTACAATGAGCAGTTCTTC. This sequence encodes CASSQPGYNEQFF. The chain uses TRBV4-3 and TRBJ2-1; TRBD1 is a possible D gene (5 bases). Germline V lookup: CDR1 LGHNA, CDR2 YSLEER. Trimming stripped 2 bases from V and 4 bases from J, with 6 bases between. CDR3 length: 13 amino acids.

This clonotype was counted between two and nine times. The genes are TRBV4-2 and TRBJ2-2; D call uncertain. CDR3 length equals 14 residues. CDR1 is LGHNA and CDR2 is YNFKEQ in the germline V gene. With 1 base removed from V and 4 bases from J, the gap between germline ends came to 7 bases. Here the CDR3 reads CASSQALGTGELFF. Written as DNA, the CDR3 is TGTGCCAGCAGCCAAGCCTTGGGCACCGGGGAGCTGTTTTTT.

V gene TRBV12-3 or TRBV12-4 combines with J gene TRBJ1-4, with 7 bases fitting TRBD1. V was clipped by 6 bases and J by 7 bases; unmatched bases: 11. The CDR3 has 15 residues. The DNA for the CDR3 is TGTGCCAGCAGACCATCAGGGGGAGGAGGTGAAAAACTGTTTTTT. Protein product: CASRPSGGGGEKLFF.

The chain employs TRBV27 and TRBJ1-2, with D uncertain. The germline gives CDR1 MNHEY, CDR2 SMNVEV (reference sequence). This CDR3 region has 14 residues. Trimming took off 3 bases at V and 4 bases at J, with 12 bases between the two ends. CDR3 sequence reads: CASSFRPGPYGYTF. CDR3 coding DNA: TGTGCCAGCAGTTTCCGGCCGGGCCCCTATGGCTACACCTTC.

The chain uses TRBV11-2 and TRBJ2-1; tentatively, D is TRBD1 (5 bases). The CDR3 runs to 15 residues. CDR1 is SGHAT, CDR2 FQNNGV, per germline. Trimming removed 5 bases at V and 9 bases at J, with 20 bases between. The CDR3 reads CASSVFTQSGIEQFF. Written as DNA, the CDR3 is TGTGCCAGCAGCGTCTTCACCCAGTCAGGGATTGAGCAGTTCTTC.

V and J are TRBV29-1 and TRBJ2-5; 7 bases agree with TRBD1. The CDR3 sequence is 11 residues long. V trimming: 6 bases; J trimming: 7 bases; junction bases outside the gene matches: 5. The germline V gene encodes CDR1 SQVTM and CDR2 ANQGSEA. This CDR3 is CSVDRDGTQYF. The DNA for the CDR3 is TGCAGCGTCGACAGGGACGGGACCCAGTACTTC.

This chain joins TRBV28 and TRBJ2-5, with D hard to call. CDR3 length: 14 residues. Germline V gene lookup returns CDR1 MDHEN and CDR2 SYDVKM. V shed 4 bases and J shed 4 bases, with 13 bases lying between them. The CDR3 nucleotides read TGTGCCAGCAGTTCAGCGCTAGACTTAGAGACCCAGTACTTC. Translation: CASSSALDLETQYF.

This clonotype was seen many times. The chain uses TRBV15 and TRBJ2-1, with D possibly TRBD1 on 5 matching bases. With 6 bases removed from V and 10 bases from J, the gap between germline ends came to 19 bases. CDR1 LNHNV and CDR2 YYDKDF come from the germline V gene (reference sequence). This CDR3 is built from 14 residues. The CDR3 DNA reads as TGTGCCACCAGTAAGAAACAGGAGAGAAGCGAGCAGTTCTTC. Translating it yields CATSKKQERSEQFF.

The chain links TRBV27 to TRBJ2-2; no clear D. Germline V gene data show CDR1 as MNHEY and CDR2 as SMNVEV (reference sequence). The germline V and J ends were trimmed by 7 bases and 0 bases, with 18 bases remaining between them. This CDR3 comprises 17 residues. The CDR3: CASKTPSFAANTGELFF. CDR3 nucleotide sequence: TGTGCCAGCAAAACCCCCTCCTTTGCGGCGAACACCGGGGAGCTGTTTTTT.

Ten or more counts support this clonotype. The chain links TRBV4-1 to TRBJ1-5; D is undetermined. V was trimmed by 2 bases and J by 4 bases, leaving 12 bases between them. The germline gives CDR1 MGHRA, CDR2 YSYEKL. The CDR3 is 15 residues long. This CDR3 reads CASSQLDGRNQPQHF. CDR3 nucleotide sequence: TGCGCCAGCAGCCAACTGGACGGAAGAAATCAGCCCCAGCATTTT.

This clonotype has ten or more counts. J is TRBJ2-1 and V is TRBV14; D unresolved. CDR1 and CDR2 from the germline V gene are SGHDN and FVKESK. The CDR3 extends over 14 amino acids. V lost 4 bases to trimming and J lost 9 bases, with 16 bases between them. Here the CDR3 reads CASSLRRSVGEQFF. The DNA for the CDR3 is TGTGCCAGCAGCCTAAGACGTAGTGTGGGTGAGCAGTTCTTC.

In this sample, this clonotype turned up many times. The CDR3 DNA follows: TGTGCCAGCAGCCAAGATCCCAGTGCATCCTACGAGCAGTACTTC. Residues: CASSQDPSASYEQYF. The chain links TRBV4-2 to TRBJ2-7, with D uncertain. Germline-derived CDR1 and CDR2 are LGHNA and YNFKEQ. The CDR3 sequence is 15 residues long. V was shortened by 0 bases and J by 1 base, with 10 bases between the two germline ends.

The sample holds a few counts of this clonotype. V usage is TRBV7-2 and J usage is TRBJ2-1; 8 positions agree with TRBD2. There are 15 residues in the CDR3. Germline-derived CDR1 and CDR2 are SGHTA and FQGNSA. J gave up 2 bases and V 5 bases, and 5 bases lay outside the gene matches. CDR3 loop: CASSQWTSPYNEQFF. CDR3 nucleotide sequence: TGTGCCAGCAGCCAGTGGACTAGCCCCTACAATGAGCAGTTCTTC.

CDR3 DNA sequence: TGTGCCAGTATATCGGGACGGGGGGGCGACAATGAGCAGTTCTTC. It translates to CASISGRGGDNEQFF. The chain employs TRBV19 and TRBJ2-1; 8 positions agree with TRBD2. The CDR3 covers 15 residues. Germline CDR1 reads LNHDA; CDR2 reads SQIVND (reference sequence). With 7 bases clipped from V and 5 bases from J, the junction kept 10 bases outside the gene matches.

DNA for the CDR3: TGTGCCTGGAGTGTAAACGGGAACGCAGGCTACACCTTC. This translates into CAWSVNGNAGYTF. The chain carries TRBV30 and TRBJ1-2; D unresolved. V shed 0 bases and J shed 8 bases, with 13 bases lying between them. This CDR3 has 13 amino acids. Germline assignment: CDR1 GTSNPN and CDR2 SVGIG (reference sequence).

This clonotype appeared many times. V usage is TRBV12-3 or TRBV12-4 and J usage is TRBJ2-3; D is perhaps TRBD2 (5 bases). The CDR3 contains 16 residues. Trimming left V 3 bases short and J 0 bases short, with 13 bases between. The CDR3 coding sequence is TGTGCCAGCAGTTTTAGAAACGGAGGCAGCACAGATACGCAGTATTTT. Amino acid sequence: CASSFRNGGSTDTQYF.

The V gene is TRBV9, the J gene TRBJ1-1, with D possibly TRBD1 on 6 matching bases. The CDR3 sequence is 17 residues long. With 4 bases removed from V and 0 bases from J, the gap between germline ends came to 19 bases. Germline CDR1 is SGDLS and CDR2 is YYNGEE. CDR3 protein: CASSPGQPKALNTEAFF. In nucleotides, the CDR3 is TGTGCCAGCAGCCCCGGACAGCCGAAGGCCTTGAACACTGAAGCTTTCTTT.

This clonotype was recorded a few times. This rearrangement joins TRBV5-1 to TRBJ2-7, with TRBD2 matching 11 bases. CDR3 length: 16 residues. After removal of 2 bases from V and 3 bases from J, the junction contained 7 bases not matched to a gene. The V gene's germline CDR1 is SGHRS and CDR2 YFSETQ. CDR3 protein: CASSLTTSGSLYEQYF. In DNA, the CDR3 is TGCGCCAGCAGCTTAACTACTAGCGGGAGTCTCTACGAGCAGTACTTC. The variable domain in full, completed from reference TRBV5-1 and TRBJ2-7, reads KAGVTQTPRYLIKTRGQQVTLSCSPISGHRSVSWYQQTPGQGLQFLFEYFSETQRNKGNFPGRFSGRQFSNSRSEMNVSTLELGDSALYLCASSLTTSGSLYEQYFGPGTRLTVT.

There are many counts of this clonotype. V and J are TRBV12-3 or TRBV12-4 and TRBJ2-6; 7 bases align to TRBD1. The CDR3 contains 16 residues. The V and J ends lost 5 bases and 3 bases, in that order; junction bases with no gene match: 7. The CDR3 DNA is TGTGCCAGCAGTAAGGGACAGAACTTTGGGGCCAACGTCCTGACTTTC. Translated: CASSKGQNFGANVLTF.

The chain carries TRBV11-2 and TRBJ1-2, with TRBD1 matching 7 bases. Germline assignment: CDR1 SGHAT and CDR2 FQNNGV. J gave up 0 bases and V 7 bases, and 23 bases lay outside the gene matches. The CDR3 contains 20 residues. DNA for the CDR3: TGTGCCAGCAAGGGGGCTCGCGCGGTGGCATCGACAGCCTCTAACTATGGCTACACCTTC. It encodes CASKGARAVASTASNYGYTF.

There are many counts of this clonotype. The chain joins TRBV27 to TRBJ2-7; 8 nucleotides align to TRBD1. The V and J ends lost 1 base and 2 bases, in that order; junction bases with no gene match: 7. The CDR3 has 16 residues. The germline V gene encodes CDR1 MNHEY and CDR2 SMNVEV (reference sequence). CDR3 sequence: CASSLLGQVGAYEQYF. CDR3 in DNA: TGTGCCAGCAGTTTATTGGGACAGGTGGGCGCCTACGAGCAGTACTTC.